This T cell receptor (beta chain) was profiled in a study of T cell changes during pregnancy in multiple sclerosis (dated by TCRdb to about 2019). Context from the whole study: The study looked at changes in the T cell repertoire across pregnancy in women with multiple sclerosis.

Receptors were amplified or captured by the immunoSEQ multiplex PCR assay. As stored in TCRdb, this immuneACCESS dataset retains in-frame rearrangements with V and J assigned. A fraction of the clones does not appear; measured against another copy, unresolved V genes explain less than half of the discrepancy, and the remainder lacks a known reason. This sample comprises approximately 20,000 clones, 80% to 95% of them detected only once. Clones ranked in the top ten supply about 0.62% of the sample. CDR1 and CDR2 (LNHDA, SQIVND) derive from the germline V gene (reference sequence). Trimming accounts for 1 base at V and 6 bases at J, while the number of junction bases matched to no gene is 14. The cysteine opens and the phenylalanine closes a CDR3 of 18 amino acids. Here the CDR3 DNA is all that survives: 54 bases in frame from base 1. Notes on this clone: Its target antigen remains unknown. Base qualities are not provided; no much larger clone lies one nucleotide away.

The specimen comprised CD4+ T cells from peripheral blood mononuclear cells, sampled in the third trimester of pregnancy. This clonotype was obtained from a female donor with multiple sclerosis, enrolled in a pregnancy study. The V gene is TRBV19 and the J gene is TRBJ2-4, with 8 bases aligning to TRBD2. The CDR3 reads as follows: CASSIGTRGGPIINIQYF. The base sequence is TGTGCCAGTAGTATAGGGACCCGGGGGGGCCCTATAATAAACATTCAGTACTTC.